This T cell receptor beta chain was obtained from a study of a mutant IDH1 vaccine in newly diagnosed glioma. Study as a whole: Treated patients showed a male proportion of roughly 62%, a female proportion of approximately 38%, and a mean age of about 41 years. Earlier treatment was radiotherapy, temozolomide, or both, with most getting both. Overall study results and limits: Apparently unrelated to pseudoprogression were changes in the top peripheral T cell clonotypes.

Assay: immunoSEQ multiplex PCR; the TCRdb copy retains only in-frame clones and omits some. This sample has 85,000 to 100,000 clones, with 80% found just once. This CDR3 comprises 14 residues. Per germline, CDR1 MDHEN and CDR2 SYDVKM. V lost 8 bases and J 0 bases, leaving 13 bases between the germline ends. Sample time point: baseline, week 1 (first vaccination visit). Treatment noted: pre-vaccination baseline after standard-of-care therapy. New astrocytomas of WHO grade 3 or 4 that were IDH1-mutant and ATRX-lost were found in the donors. Only a few counts were recorded for this clone. Antigen specificity is unknown.

The chain is built from TRBV28 and TRBJ1-1, with D hard to call. The material sequenced was PBMCs, taken from a glioma patient treated with radiotherapy, temozolomide or both. The sequence derives from a man in his forties or fifties with glioma. The CDR3 DNA sequence: TGTGCCAGCCGACCTGGACGGATGAACACTGAAGCTTTCTTT. Amino acid sequence: CASRPGRMNTEAFF.